One and the same sample provided the 25 T cell receptor beta chains below, sequenced in a study of human T cells and chemical hapten exposure. TCRdb redid the calling of the RACE reads with MiXCR, one entry per CDR3 protein. The sample has about 98,000 distinct CDR3 sequences; 11% are singletons. Indicated time point: pre-sensitization, week 0. As for treatment: therapeutic diphenylcyclopropenone sensitization with weekly scalp DPC. Sequences were derived from whole blood, sampled in connection with sensitization to the hapten diphenylcyclopropenone (DPC). Receptors originate from a woman aged 55-75 years with alopecia areata. Some clones in this sample may be carry-over from other donors' samples.

This clonotype appeared many times. CDR3: CASSHNRVSLRYGYTF. The CDR3 bases are TGTGCCAGCAGTCACAACAGGGTTTCACTTAGATATGGCTACACCTTC. The chain combines TRBV6-5 with TRBJ1-2; D is perhaps TRBD1 (6 bases). Germline V gene sequence: CDR1 MNHEY, CDR2 SVGAGI. V lost 5 bases to trimming and J lost 5 bases, with 21 bases between them. CDR3 length: 16 residues.

This clonotype was seen a handful of times. This chain uses TRBV25-1 with TRBJ2-2; the match to TRBD1 covers 9 bases. The CDR3 has 17 residues. Germline CDR1 reads MGHDK; CDR2 reads SYGVNS. V trimming: 4 bases; J trimming: 1 base; junction bases outside the gene matches: 7. CDR3 region: CASSAQPGQGNTGELFF. In DNA form, the CDR3 reads TGTGCCAGCAGTGCCCAGCCGGGACAGGGGAACACCGGGGAGCTGTTTTTT.

This clonotype was seen a handful of times. V is TRBV3-1 and J is TRBJ1-5; D unclear. This CDR3 spans 16 amino acids. With 0 bases removed from V and 6 bases from J, the gap between germline ends came to 15 bases. The germline CDR1 and CDR2 sequences are LGHDT and YNNKEL (reference sequence). CDR3 protein: CASSQDPPDRGQPQHF. As DNA, the CDR3 is TGTGCCAGCAGCCAAGATCCCCCCGACCGGGGTCAGCCCCAGCATTTT.

This clonotype came up many times. The rearrangement joins TRBV4-1 to TRBJ2-5; D is possibly TRBD2 (6 bases). The CDR3 is 14 residues long. The ends were cut back, 0 bases at V and 5 bases at J, with 10 bases in the middle. In germline, CDR1 is MGHRA, CDR2 YSYEKL. The CDR3 protein is CASSQDPGRETQYF. The CDR3 DNA follows: TGCGCCAGCAGCCAAGATCCTGGGAGGGAGACCCAGTACTTC.

This clonotype was counted at least ten times. The CDR3 region has the DNA TGCAGCGCGGGACAGGGGCACGGGGAGCTGTTTTTT. Its protein product is CSAGQGHGELFF. The chain employs TRBV29-1 and TRBJ2-2; 10 positions match TRBD1. Trimming at V came to 7 bases and at J to 7 bases, leaving 3 bases not matched to a gene. There are 12 residues in the CDR3. From germline, CDR1 is SQVTM and CDR2 ANQGSEA.

The sample holds many counts of this clonotype. The CDR3 DNA reads TGTGCCAGTAGTATGAGGGGGGAAGCTTTCTTT. It yields the protein CASSMRGEAFF. The chain uses TRBV19 and TRBJ1-1, with D maybe TRBD1 (6 bases). Trimming removed 3 bases from V and 8 bases from J, with 7 bases in between. Looked up from germline, CDR1 is LNHDA and CDR2 is SQIVND (reference sequence). The CDR3 has 11 residues.

This clonotype appeared many times. CDR3 protein: CASSLNRGSGNTIYF. The CDR3 coding sequence is TGTGCCAGCAGTTTGAACAGGGGCTCTGGAAACACCATATATTTT. The V and J genes are TRBV27 and TRBJ1-3; 7 positions agree with TRBD1. This CDR3 is 15 amino acids long. Unmatched junction bases numbered 2, after V lost 3 bases and J lost 0 bases. The germline V gene encodes CDR1 MNHEY and CDR2 SMNVEV (reference sequence).

This clonotype appeared many times. The chain has TRBV5-1 and TRBJ2-7; 9 bases line up with TRBD1. The CDR3 runs 16 residues. In germline, CDR1 is SGHRS, CDR2 YFSETQ. Losses at the gene ends were 4 bases for V and 5 bases for J; bases not matched to a gene: 13. The CDR3 is CASSHSAGTGRDEQYF. The DNA of the CDR3 is TGCGCCAGCAGCCACTCCGCCGGGACAGGGCGCGACGAGCAGTACTTC.

The sample holds a few counts of this clonotype. One junction end does not reproduce the germline sequence, and a read error may be involved. The rearrangement uses TRBV7-9 and TRBJ2-5, with D possibly called TRBD1 or TRBD2 (5 bases each). This CDR3 comprises 10 residues. Germline V gene sequence: CDR1 SEHNR, CDR2 FQNEAQ (reference sequence). CDR3 bases: TGTGCCAGCAGCACCGGGACCTTGTTCTTC. It translates to CASSTGTLFF.

This clonotype occurred many times. The CDR3 is CASSPGEGTNEQFF. The CDR3 bases are TGTGCCAGCAGCCCCGGTGAGGGGACAAATGAGCAGTTCTTC. The V gene is TRBV6-1, the J gene TRBJ2-1; a weak D match, TRBD1 (6 bases). The germline V and J ends were trimmed by 6 bases and 7 bases, with 16 bases remaining between them. The CDR3 has 14 residues. Germline V lookup: CDR1 MNHNS, CDR2 SASEGT.

This clonotype was seen just once. The chain is built from TRBV14 and TRBJ1-1; unclear D gene. The CDR3 is 11 residues long. From germline, CDR1 is SGHDN and CDR2 FVKESK. The V and J ends lost 0 bases and 11 bases respectively, with 7 bases between them. The CDR3 DNA follows: TGTGCCAGCAGCCAAGATGGTGGGGCTTTCTTT. This translates into CASSQDGGAFF. The whole variable domain, filled in from reference TRBV14 and TRBJ1-1, reads EAGVTQFPSHSVIEKGQTVTLRCDPISGHDNLYWYRRVMGKEIKFLLHFVKESKQDESGMPNNRFLAERTGGTYSTLKVQPAELEDSGVYFCASSQDGGAFFGQGTRLTVV.

The table lists this clonotype with many counts. The rearrangement links TRBV20-1 to TRBJ2-3; TRBD1 is a possible D gene (6 bases). Germline values: CDR1 DFQATT, CDR2 SNEGSKA (reference sequence). The CDR3 has 15 residues. V dropped 0 bases and J dropped 2 bases, with 12 bases sitting between them. CDR3 nucleotides: TGCAGTGCTAGAGATCAGGGGCAAGTCACAGATACGCAGTATTTT. As protein: CSARDQGQVTDTQYF.

This clonotype turned up a few times. This rearrangement joins TRBV18 to TRBJ2-7; a possible D gene is TRBD1 (5 bases). The germline V gene has CDR1 KGHSH and CDR2 LQKENI. The CDR3 totals 13 residues. Between the trimmed V and J ends, which lost 10 bases and 3 bases, there was a span of 16 bases. Here the CDR3 DNA reads TGTGCCACCGCAGCAGGGATTGACTACGAGCAGTACTTC. Its translation: CATAAGIDYEQYF.

This sequence joins TRBV29-1 and TRBJ1-2; 7 bases match TRBD1. Germline V gene sequence: CDR1 SQVTM, CDR2 ANQGSEA. The CDR3 length is 15 residues. Trimming removed 3 bases from V and 0 bases from J; junction bases left unmatched: 7. CDR3 nucleotide sequence: TGCAGCGTTGAGCCCCGGGACAGCCCTAACTATGGCTACACCTTC. It translates to CSVEPRDSPNYGYTF.

This clonotype was counted only a few times. The CDR3 here is CSALGEDSEKLFF. DNA for the CDR3: TGCAGTGCTCTTGGGGAGGATAGCGAAAAACTGTTTTTT. The chain is built from TRBV20-1 and TRBJ1-4; D remains unclear. The CDR3 totals 13 residues. CDR1 is DFQATT and CDR2 is SNEGSKA in the germline V gene (reference sequence). Trimming shortened V by 5 bases and J by 8 bases, and 15 bases separated the two germline ends.

This clonotype was recorded many times. This chain connects TRBV4-2 to TRBJ2-1; D is uncertain. This CDR3 is built from 15 residues. Germline CDR1 is LGHNA and CDR2 is YNFKEQ. Trimming left V 3 bases short and J 1 base short, with 10 bases between. The CDR3 DNA reads TGTGCCAGCAGCCAGGGTGATCGATCCTACAATGAGCAGTTCTTC. Translating it yields CASSQGDRSYNEQFF.

This clonotype was counted between two and nine times. V gene TRBV6-1 combines with J gene TRBJ2-5; tentative D call: TRBD1 (5 bases). CDR1 MNHNS and CDR2 SASEGT come from the germline V gene. The CDR3 is made up of 12 amino acids. V was cut by 0 bases and J by 12 bases, with 11 bases left in between. CDR3 nucleotide sequence: TGTGCCAGCAGTGAAGCGGATGGGGCCAAGTACTTC. Translation gives CASSEADGAKYF.

The gene calls are TRBV5-5 and TRBJ2-5; 10 bases agree with TRBD1. J gave up 5 bases and V 4 bases, and 11 bases lay outside the gene matches. CDR3 size: 16 residues. Germline CDR1 and CDR2: SGHKS and YYEKEE (reference sequence). Here the CDR3 DNA reads TGTGCCAGCAGCCGGCAAGGGACAGGGGTCGGTGAGACCCAGTACTTC. It translates to CASSRQGTGVGETQYF.

This rearrangement joins TRBV3-1 to TRBJ2-1; D is unresolved. Germline assignment: CDR1 LGHDT and CDR2 YNNKEL (reference sequence). The CDR3 loop spans 13 amino acids. The V end lost 2 bases, the J end lost 5 bases, and 7 bases lay between the germline ends. In DNA, the CDR3 is TGTGCCAGCAGCCAATCACGGAACAATGAGCAGTTCTTC. Its protein product is CASSQSRNNEQFF.

This clonotype was recorded at least ten times. For the CDR3, the DNA is TGTGCCAGCAGCTTACAGGAGAATGGCTACACCTTC. Protein: CASSLQENGYTF. The V and J genes are TRBV7-2 and TRBJ1-2, with unresolved D. The CDR3 covers 12 residues. Per the germline V gene, CDR1 is SGHTA and CDR2 is FQGNSA. V gave up 2 bases and J gave up 6 bases, with 7 bases separating them.

This clonotype has ten or more counts. J is TRBJ2-1 and V is TRBV12-3 or TRBV12-4; a weak D match, TRBD2 (6 bases). V lost 6 bases and J lost 9, with 15 bases in between. The CDR3 consists of 13 residues. The CDR3 coding sequence is TGTGCCAGCAGAACCGGGACTCCTAGTGAGCAGTTCTTC. Residues: CASRTGTPSEQFF.

This clonotype came up many times. The V and J genes are TRBV6-1 and TRBJ2-7, with D possibly being TRBD1 (5 bases). Trimming took off 2 bases at V and 2 bases at J, with 13 bases between the two ends. The germline CDR1 and CDR2 sequences are MNHNS and SASEGT. The CDR3 is 15 residues long. The CDR3 DNA sequence: TGTGCCAGCAGTGAAATTGTGGGGCCCCCCTACGAGCAGTACTTC. Amino acid sequence: CASSEIVGPPYEQYF.

This clonotype was seen a few times. The rearrangement links TRBV6-1 to TRBJ2-7; D ambiguous. The CDR3 length is 14 residues. Trimming cost V 4 bases and J 6 bases, with 16 bases left between them. CDR1 is MNHNS, CDR2 SASEGT, per germline. CDR3 bases: TGTGCCAGCAGTGGCTACTTCCGAGTCCCCGAGCAGTACTTC. Protein product: CASSGYFRVPEQYF.

This clonotype was recorded many times. The chain has TRBV19 and TRBJ2-3; D call uncertain. Germline V CDR1 and CDR2: LNHDA, SQIVND (reference sequence). CDR3 length: 13 residues. V lost 2 bases to trimming and J lost 5 bases, with 8 bases between them. The CDR3 DNA reads TGTGCCAGTAGTATACGAAGAGGAGATACGCAGTATTTT. Its protein is CASSIRRGDTQYF.

The V and J genes are TRBV6-6 and TRBJ1-5, with D uncertain. The CDR3 sequence is 12 residues long. Germline V gene data show CDR1 as MNHNY and CDR2 as SVGAGI (reference sequence). Trimming cost V 8 bases and J 1 base, with 6 bases left between them. The CDR3 sequence: CASSESNQPQHF. The CDR3 nucleotides are TGTGCCAGCTCGGAGAGCAATCAGCCCCAGCATTTT.